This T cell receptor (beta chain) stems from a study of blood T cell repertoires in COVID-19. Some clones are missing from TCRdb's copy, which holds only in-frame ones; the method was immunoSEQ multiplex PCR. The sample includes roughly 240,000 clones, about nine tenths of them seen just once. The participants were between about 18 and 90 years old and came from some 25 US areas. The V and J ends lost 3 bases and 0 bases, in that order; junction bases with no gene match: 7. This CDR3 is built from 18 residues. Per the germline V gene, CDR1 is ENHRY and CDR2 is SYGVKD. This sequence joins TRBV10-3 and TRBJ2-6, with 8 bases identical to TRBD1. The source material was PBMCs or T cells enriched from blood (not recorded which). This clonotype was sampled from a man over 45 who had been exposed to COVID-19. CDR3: CAISDSGGRISGANVLTF. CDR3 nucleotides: TGTGCCATCAGTGATTCAGGGGGCAGAATCTCTGGGGCCAACGTCCTGACTTTC.